There are a few counts of the clone carrying this T cell receptor beta chain. The sample is drawn from a study of early T cells in non-severe SARS-CoV-2 infection. Each CDR3 protein gets one entry after TCRdb re-called the 5' RACE reads with MiXCR. The profile shows tens of thousands of distinct CDR3 sequences, around 8% of them singletons. Per the germline V gene, CDR1 is SGHNT and CDR2 is YYREEE (reference sequence). The length of the CDR3 is 18 residues. V dropped 5 bases and J dropped 4; count of bases not matched to a gene: 13. This clonotype was obtained from an adult who was a healthcare worker with PCR-confirmed SARS-CoV-2 infection or an uninfected control (not recorded which). The sequenced sample consisted of whole blood. The chain combines TRBV5-4 with TRBJ1-5, with 12 bases fitting TRBD1. The CDR3 region has the DNA TGTGCCAGCAGACAAGGGGACAGGGGGCGAATTCAGAATCAGCCCCAGCATTTT. It specifies CASRQGDRGRIQNQPQHF.